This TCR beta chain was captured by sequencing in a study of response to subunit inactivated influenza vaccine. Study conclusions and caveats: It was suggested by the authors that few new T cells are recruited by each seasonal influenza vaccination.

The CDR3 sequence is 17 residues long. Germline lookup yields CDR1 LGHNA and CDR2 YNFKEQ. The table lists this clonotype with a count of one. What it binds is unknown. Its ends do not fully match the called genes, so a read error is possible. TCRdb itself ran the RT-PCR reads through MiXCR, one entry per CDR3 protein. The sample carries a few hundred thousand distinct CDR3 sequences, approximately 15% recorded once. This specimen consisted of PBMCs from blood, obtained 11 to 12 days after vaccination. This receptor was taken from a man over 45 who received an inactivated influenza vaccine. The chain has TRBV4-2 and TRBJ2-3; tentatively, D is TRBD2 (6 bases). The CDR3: CASSQDQLARSTDTQNF. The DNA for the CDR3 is TGTGCCAGCAGCCAAGATCAACTAGCCCGAAGCACAGATACGCAGAATTTT.